The sequence of this T cell receptor beta chain was determined in a study of OX40 agonist ivuxolimab in advanced cancers. Germline CDR1 reads MNHEY; CDR2 reads SMNVEV (reference sequence). With 7 bases clipped from V and 2 bases from J, the junction kept 7 bases outside the gene matches. The CDR3 sequence is 15 residues long. This table comes from immunoSEQ multiplex PCR, and its TCRdb copy is limited to in-frame clones, with some not included. This repertoire shows roughly 60,000 clones, around 86% found once; its top ten account for roughly 0.95%. The sequence came from an adult with an advanced solid tumor such as melanoma, head and neck, liver or kidney cancer. This chain joins TRBV27 and TRBJ2-1; 8 positions match TRBD1. Source: CD4+ or CD8+ T cells sorted from blood, taken in a trial of the OX40 agonist ivuxolimab. The CDR3 sequence: CASIRRTGTYNEQFF. CDR3 nucleotide sequence: TGTGCCAGCATTAGAAGGACAGGGACCTACAATGAGCAGTTCTTC.